Each of the 26 T cell receptor beta chains below was sequenced from the same sample in a study of blood T cell repertoires in COVID-19. Clones were sequenced by immunoSEQ multiplex PCR, and TCRdb holds only the in-frame ones, with some missing. Among 380,000 or so clones listed, 88% were seen once. The sequenced material came from PBMCs or T cells enriched from blood (not recorded which). The receptor set was obtained from a woman aged 40 to 50 with acute COVID-19.

The gene calls are TRBV7-9 and TRBJ1-2, with D maybe TRBD1 (6 bases). CDR3 length: 17 residues. The V end lost 1 base, the J end lost 3 bases, and 18 bases lay between the germline ends. The germline V gene encodes CDR1 SEHNR and CDR2 FQNEAQ (reference sequence). The CDR3 sequence is CASSLVGHLTGDYGYTF. The CDR3 DNA is TGTGCCAGCAGCTTAGTGGGACACCTCACCGGGGACTATGGCTACACCTTC.

With regard to this clone: Within the sample, other DNA sequences also encode this same CDR3. The rearrangement joins TRBV6-5 to TRBJ1-1; 7 nucleotides line up with TRBD1. With 6 bases clipped from V and 11 bases from J, the junction kept 6 bases outside the gene matches. This CDR3 has 11 amino acids. Per germline, CDR1 MNHEY and CDR2 SVGAGI. The CDR3 here is CASSRGTEAFF. CDR3 DNA sequence: TGTGCCAGCAGCCGCGGGACAGAGGCTTTCTTT.

The genes are TRBV30 and TRBJ2-1; D possibly corresponds to TRBD1 (6 bases). V was shortened by 3 bases and J by 8 bases, with 17 bases between the two germline ends. This CDR3 region has 14 residues. Germline assignment: CDR1 GTSNPN and CDR2 SVGIG (reference sequence). CDR3 amino acids: CAWRTGQGTDEQFF. CDR3 coding DNA: TGTGCCTGGAGGACGGGGCAGGGGACCGATGAGCAGTTCTTC.

In this sample, this clone turned up once. V usage is TRBV29-1 and J usage is TRBJ1-4, with 9 bases that match TRBD1. Germline-derived CDR1 and CDR2 are SQVTM and ANQGSEA. V shed 6 bases, J shed 8 bases, and the junction held 10 bases outside the gene matches. CDR3 length: 14 residues. This CDR3 reads CSVGPGQGGEKLFF. CDR3 DNA: TGCAGCGTGGGACCGGGACAGGGAGGGGAAAAACTGTTTTTT.

V is TRBV7-6 and J is TRBJ2-3, with TRBD2 matching 14 bases. V dropped 5 bases and J dropped 1; count of bases not matched to a gene: 11. The CDR3 is 19 amino acids. Germline V gene data show CDR1 as SGHVS and CDR2 as FNYEAQ. The CDR3 is CASSPMPPGLAGGTDTQYF. CDR3 sequence (DNA): TGTGCCAGCAGCCCCATGCCCCCGGGACTAGCGGGGGGCACAGATACGCAGTATTTT. The entire variable domain, with the rest obtained from reference TRBV7-6 and TRBJ2-3, is as follows: GAGVSQSPRYKVTKRGQDVALRCDPISGHVSLYWYRQALGQGPEFLTYFNYEAQQDKSGLPNDRFSAERPEGSISTLTIQRTEQRDSAMYRCASSPMPPGLAGGTDTQYFGPGTRLTVL.

The CDR3 DNA follows: TGTGCCAGCAGCCTGATGGGCCAGCCCTATCAGCCCCAGCATTTT. It encodes CASSLMGQPYQPQHF. The genes are TRBV7-8 and TRBJ1-5, with D unresolved. This CDR3 has 15 amino acids. Per the germline V gene, CDR1 is SGHVS and CDR2 is FQNEAQ. Deletions cut 5 bases from V and 5 bases from J, with 16 bases between.

DNA for the CDR3: TGTGCCAGCAGCTCGGGACAGCTCACAGATACGCAGTATTTT. As protein: CASSSGQLTDTQYF. The chain couples TRBV7-9 to TRBJ2-3; 7 bases match TRBD1. Looked up from germline, CDR1 is SEHNR and CDR2 is FQNEAQ (reference sequence). The CDR3 totals 14 residues. After removal of 4 bases from V and 2 bases from J, the junction contained 3 bases not matched to a gene.

The chain couples TRBV4-1 to TRBJ2-2; 7 bases are a match to TRBD1. Germline V gene sequence: CDR1 MGHRA, CDR2 YSYEKL. CDR3 length: 13 amino acids. J lost 4 bases, V lost 6 bases, and 2 bases had no gene match. CDR3 region: CASRTGSTGELFF. The CDR3 bases are TGCGCCAGCAGGACAGGGAGCACCGGGGAGCTGTTTTTT.

The chain is built from TRBV11-2 and TRBJ2-3; 7 nucleotides align to TRBD2. Germline assignment: CDR1 SGHAT and CDR2 FQNNGV. The length of the CDR3 is 13 residues. The V and J ends lost 2 bases and 5 bases, in that order; junction bases with no gene match: 1. The DNA of the CDR3 is TGTGCCAGCAGCTTAACGGGGGGAGATACGCAGTATTTT. As protein: CASSLTGGDTQYF. The variable domain in full, completed from reference TRBV11-2 and TRBJ2-3, reads EAGVAQSPRYKIIEKRQSVAFWCNPISGHATLYWYQQILGQGPKLLIQFQNNGVVDDSQLPKDRFSAERLKGVDSTLKIQPAKLEDSAVYLCASSLTGGDTQYFGPGTRLTVL.

V usage is TRBV9 and J usage is TRBJ1-1, with TRBD1 matching 10 bases. The V gene end was trimmed by 3 bases and the J gene end by 9 bases; junction bases not matched to a gene: 8. The CDR3 loop spans 14 amino acids. The V gene's germline CDR1 is SGDLS and CDR2 YYNGEE. The CDR3 nucleotides read TGTGCCAGCAGCGCCGTCGGGGGACAGGGGAAAGCTTTCTTT. This codes for CASSAVGGQGKAFF.

The chain employs TRBV12-5 and TRBJ1-4; 8 bases are a match to TRBD1. The CDR3 is 14 amino acids. V lost 7 bases, J lost 3 bases, and 4 bases stayed unmatched. Germline V gene data show CDR1 as LGHNT and CDR2 as FRNRAP. CDR3: CASVLTGANEKLFF. DNA for the CDR3: TGTGCTAGTGTACTGACAGGGGCTAATGAAAAACTGTTTTTT.

V is TRBV6-5 and J is TRBJ2-7; 8 nucleotides line up with TRBD1. CDR3 length: 13 residues. Germline values: CDR1 MNHEY, CDR2 SVGAGI. The J segment lost 3 bases and the V segment lost 6 bases, leaving 4 bases of the junction unmatched. CDR3 in DNA: TGTGCCAGCAGCGGGACAGGACTCTACGAGCAGTACTTC. The encoded protein is CASSGTGLYEQYF.

In this sample, this clone turned up a few times. This rearrangement joins TRBV27 to TRBJ1-5; possibly TRBD1 for D (5 bases). Germline V gives CDR1 MNHEY, CDR2 SMNVEV (reference sequence). V shed 1 base and J shed 10 bases, with 14 bases lying between them. The CDR3 runs to 14 residues. In DNA, the CDR3 is TGTGCCAGCAGTTTATACAGAACCAGGGAACCCCAGCATTTT. Amino acids: CASSLYRTREPQHF.

The chain carries TRBV7-9 and TRBJ1-5; 8 bases match TRBD1. The junction had 9 bases not matched to a gene; V was cut back by 4 bases and J by 7 bases. In germline, CDR1 is SEHNR, CDR2 FQNEAQ (reference sequence). The CDR3 covers 15 residues. CDR3 DNA sequence: TGTGCCAGCAGCTCATCCGGGACAGGCGACCAGCCCCAGCATTTT. It translates to CASSSSGTGDQPQHF.

The chain uses TRBV30 and TRBJ1-5, with D possibly TRBD1 on 5 matching bases. With 2 bases removed from V and 0 bases from J, the gap between germline ends came to 14 bases. Germline V gene data show CDR1 as GTSNPN and CDR2 as SVGIG (reference sequence). CDR3 length: 16 residues. CDR3 sequence: CAWSRSTGYSNQPQHF. In nucleotides, the CDR3 is TGTGCCTGGAGTCGAAGCACAGGCTATAGCAATCAGCCCCAGCATTTT.

V and J are TRBV2 and TRBJ2-2; D is perhaps TRBD1 (7 bases). V lost 2 bases to trimming and J lost 0 bases, with 13 bases between them. Germline CDR1 SNHLY, CDR2 FYNNEI. The CDR3 runs to 17 residues. The CDR3 nucleotides read TGTGCCAGCAGTGAATACGGGGGACAGACGAACACCGGGGAGCTGTTTTTT. It is translated as CASSEYGGQTNTGELFF. Complete variable domain (other parts from reference TRBV2 and TRBJ2-2): EPEVTQTPSHQVTQMGQEVILRCVPISNHLYFYWYRQILGQKVEFLVSFYNNEISEKSEIFDDQFSVERPDGSNFTLKIRSTKLEDSAMYFCASSEYGGQTNTGELFFGEGSRLTVL.

The chain joins TRBV7-9 to TRBJ1-6, with 11 bases fitting TRBD1. The CDR3 loop spans 17 amino acids. V lost 5 bases and J lost 4; bases outside the gene matches: 7. Germline V CDR1 and CDR2: SEHNR, FQNEAQ (reference sequence). CDR3 loop: CASSTPGQGVYNSPLHF. CDR3 coding DNA: TGTGCCAGCAGCACTCCGGGACAGGGGGTGTATAATTCACCCCTCCACTTT.

The gene calls are TRBV6-5 and TRBJ1-2; 8 positions agree with TRBD1. CDR1 is MNHEY and CDR2 is SVGAGI in the germline V gene. There are 11 residues in the CDR3. J lost 8 bases, V lost 8 bases, and 4 bases had no gene match. CDR3 nucleotide sequence: TGTGCCAGCGGACAGGGACGAGGCTACACCTTC. This sequence encodes CASGQGRGYTF.

The rearrangement links TRBV7-8 to TRBJ1-5; the match to TRBD1 covers 9 bases. The CDR3 runs 16 residues. The germline gives CDR1 SGHVS, CDR2 FQNEAQ. Trimming cost V 6 bases and J 4 bases; bases outside gene matches: 10. The CDR3 DNA reads as TGTGCCAGCAGTTTACACCGGGACAGGGCTAATCAGCCCCAGCATTTT. This gives the protein CASSLHRDRANQPQHF.

The genes are TRBV15 and TRBJ1-4, with D possibly TRBD1 on 5 matching bases. Deletions cut 3 bases from V and 0 bases from J, with 11 bases between. Germline assignment: CDR1 LNHNV and CDR2 YYDKDF (reference sequence). The CDR3 totals 16 residues. The CDR3 DNA sequence: TGTGCCACCAGCAGCCTACAGACAGCAACTAATGAAAAACTGTTTTTT. This gives the protein CATSSLQTATNEKLFF.

The V and J genes are TRBV12-3 or TRBV12-4 and TRBJ1-1; the D gene is possibly TRBD1 (5 bases). V was trimmed by 4 bases and J by 4 bases, leaving 10 bases between them. The CDR3 spans 13 residues. The CDR3 nucleotides are TGTGCCAGCAGTTCGGGGGAAGGCACTGAAGCTTTCTTT. It is translated as CASSSGEGTEAFF.

This chain joins TRBV14 and TRBJ1-6; D gene ambiguous. CDR1 and CDR2 from the germline V gene are SGHDN and FVKESK. V shed 4 bases and J shed 7 bases, with 11 bases lying between them. This CDR3 region has 14 residues. The CDR3 DNA reads TGTGCCAGCAGCCCTTTGCTGGCCAATTCACCCCTCCACTTT. It is translated as CASSPLLANSPLHF.

This sequence joins TRBV2 and TRBJ1-1; D may be TRBD1 (5 bases). V dropped 6 bases and J dropped 3 bases, with 14 bases sitting between them. This CDR3 is built from 14 residues. Germline V gene sequence: CDR1 SNHLY, CDR2 FYNNEI. The CDR3 protein is CASRTGGGYTEAFF. The DNA of the CDR3 is TGTGCCAGCAGGACCGGGGGGGGGTACACTGAAGCTTTCTTT.

This chain connects TRBV24-1 to TRBJ1-2, with TRBD1 identical over 9 bases. The germline gives CDR1 KGHDR, CDR2 SFDVKD. The junction had 11 bases not matched to a gene; V was cut back by 4 bases and J by 6 bases. The CDR3 consists of 16 residues. CDR3: CATSDPKTGTGNGYTF. For the CDR3, the DNA is TGTGCCACCAGTGACCCTAAAACCGGGACAGGGAATGGCTACACCTTC.

The chain has TRBV2 and TRBJ2-7, with 8 bases matching TRBD2. CDR3 length equals 16 residues. Germline loops: CDR1 SNHLY, CDR2 FYNNEI. V was clipped by 3 bases and J by 4 bases; unmatched bases: 11. Here the CDR3 DNA reads TGTGCCAGCAGTGATTACGTCGGAAGCGGGGGTTACGAGCAGTACTTC. Its translation is CASSDYVGSGGYEQYF.

This clone came up once. The same CDR3 also results from other DNA sequences found in this sample. The gene calls are TRBV29-1 and TRBJ1-2, with D maybe TRBD1 (5 bases). The CDR3 covers 12 residues. Trimming took 6 bases from V and 4 from J, leaving 12 bases between them. Germline V CDR1 and CDR2: SQVTM, ANQGSEA. Written as DNA, the CDR3 is TGCAGCGTGGGGCAGGGTTCCTATGGCTACACCTTC. As protein: CSVGQGSYGYTF.